The source of this T cell receptor (beta chain) is a study of cytomegalovirus exposure and HLA in healthy donors. The PCR employed 60 Vbeta primers together with 13 Jbeta primers. Data came from immunoSEQ multiplex PCR; TCRdb stores just in-frame clones and leaves some out. The sample includes fewer than 150,000 clones, less than 20% of them seen just once. This clone has more than one count but fewer than ten. Deletions cut 5 bases from V and 1 base from J, with 12 bases between. Germline V lookup: CDR1 MRHNA, CDR2 SNTAGT. This CDR3 spans 15 amino acids. The specimen was PBMCs. This TCR was sampled from a woman younger than 30 in good health and CMV-seronegative. V gene TRBV6-4 combines with J gene TRBJ2-1; no firm D call. CDR3 sequence: CASSPETQSYNEQFF. CDR3 sequence (DNA): TGTGCCAGCAGTCCGGAGACCCAGTCCTACAATGAGCAGTTCTTC.